This T cell receptor (beta chain) derives from a study of blood T cell repertoires in COVID-19. Background on the study: Samples of COVID-19 (acute and convalescent) were obtained from the United States, Italy and Spain. The analysed material was cDNA or gDNA that came from T cells, B-cell-depleted T cells, or PBMCs.

Per the original methods: Estimation of nucleated cell counts relied on the amplification of reference gene primers. Method: immunoSEQ multiplex PCR; TCRdb's copy keeps in-frame clones and lacks some. D and trimming were read from the DNA, whereas the V and J calls and clone size are those reported in that table. The table includes about 270,000 clones, 80% to 90% detected once. The sample was peripheral blood. The receptor comes from a woman between 65 and 79 years old with acute or convalescent COVID-19.

This CDR3 is CAIGGSGDGGETQYF. The CDR3 DNA sequence: TGTGCCATCGGGGGTAGCGGGGATGGCGGAGAGACCCAGTACTTC. The genes are TRBV10-3 and TRBJ2-5; 8 bases match TRBD2. The V gene end was trimmed by 8 bases and the J gene end by 4 bases; junction bases not matched to a gene: 12. This CDR3 is 15 amino acids long. The V gene's germline CDR1 is ENHRY and CDR2 SYGVKD.